The rows below give T cell receptor beta chains drawn from one sample of a study of Ad26.COV2.S vaccination and SARS-CoV-2 variants. TCRdb keeps only in-frame clones here, not all; method: immunoSEQ multiplex PCR. The table shows approximately 420,000 clones, with roughly nine tenths occurring only once. Sequenced material: peripheral blood, taken in a trial of Ad26.COV2.S vaccine versus placebo. The receptors were gathered from a person aged 18 to 59 who received the Ad26.COV2.S COVID-19 vaccine or a placebo. CDR3s include the opening cysteine and the closing phenylalanine or tryptophan. The D gene is left open where the match is weak. Size is stated for part of the rows, as once, few or many counts, or as a class when the clone is expanded.

CDR3 protein: CASSLDTVNEQFF
V gene: TRBV5-1
clone size: NA
J gene: TRBJ2-1
D gene: NA

CDR3 protein: CASVTGTGLGGYTF
V gene: TRBV19
clone size: NA
J gene: TRBJ1-2
D gene: TRBD1

CDR3 protein: CASSPGGGPHYTF
V gene: TRBV7-9
clone size: NA
J gene: TRBJ1-2
D gene: NA

CDR3 protein: CASSSTLHLRGYTF
V gene: TRBV6-5
clone size: many
J gene: TRBJ1-2
D gene: NA

CDR3 protein: CASIMGTNYGYTF
V gene: TRBV6-5
clone size: NA
J gene: TRBJ1-2
D gene: NA

CDR3 protein: CSGTVVETQYF
V gene: TRBV29-1
clone size: NA
J gene: TRBJ2-5
D gene: NA

CDR3 protein: CASSLDGNQPQHF
V gene: TRBV7-2
clone size: NA
J gene: TRBJ1-5
D gene: NA

CDR3 protein: CASRGGWAQYF
V gene: TRBV19
clone size: NA
J gene: TRBJ2-5
D gene: NA

CDR3 protein: CASSQQGSGNTIYF
V gene: TRBV6-6
clone size: few
J gene: TRBJ1-3
D gene: NA

CDR3 protein: CASSPGTGTDTEAFF
V gene: TRBV18
clone size: NA
J gene: TRBJ1-1
D gene: TRBD1

CDR3 protein: CASSSHRGADEKLFF
V gene: TRBV19
clone size: NA
J gene: TRBJ1-4
D gene: TRBD1

CDR3 protein: CASSLGGLGDSRNEKLFF
V gene: TRBV7-9
clone size: NA
J gene: TRBJ1-4
D gene: TRBD1

CDR3 protein: CATTGPWMNTEAFF
V gene: TRBV6-5
clone size: NA
J gene: TRBJ1-1
D gene: NA

CDR3 protein: CATSRIEVNQPQHF
V gene: TRBV15
clone size: once
J gene: TRBJ1-5
D gene: NA

CDR3 protein: CASSPGPLYGYTF
V gene: TRBV12-3/TRBV12-4
clone size: once
J gene: TRBJ1-2
D gene: NA

CDR3 protein: CASSQYAGGQGYYGYTF
V gene: TRBV14
clone size: NA
J gene: TRBJ1-2
D gene: TRBD1

CDR3 protein: CASSSSQGLAYEQYF
V gene: TRBV7-8
clone size: once
J gene: TRBJ2-7
D gene: TRBD1

CDR3 protein: CASSQGGNYGYTF
V gene: TRBV16
clone size: NA
J gene: TRBJ1-2
D gene: NA

CDR3 protein: CASSASGAGSVGELFF
V gene: TRBV9
clone size: NA
J gene: TRBJ2-2
D gene: NA

CDR3 protein: CASSPGRGNQPQHF
V gene: TRBV5-4
clone size: NA
J gene: TRBJ1-5
D gene: NA

CDR3 protein: CASSLFGGGSYGYTF
V gene: TRBV5-4
clone size: NA
J gene: TRBJ1-2
D gene: NA

CDR3 protein: CASSPVRRSPEKLFF
V gene: TRBV3-1/TRBV3-2
clone size: NA
J gene: TRBJ1-4
D gene: NA

CDR3 protein: CAWSVSRGRTGELFF
V gene: TRBV30
clone size: NA
J gene: TRBJ2-2
D gene: TRBD1

CDR3 protein: CASAHRDGYTF
V gene: TRBV6-5
clone size: NA
J gene: TRBJ1-2
D gene: NA

CDR3 protein: CASSESLPTGELFF
V gene: TRBV2
clone size: NA
J gene: TRBJ2-2
D gene: NA

CDR3 protein: CASTDRGGGEQYF
V gene: TRBV6-5
clone size: NA
J gene: TRBJ2-7
D gene: TRBD1

CDR3 protein: CASSQGTGGCEKLFF
V gene: TRBV3-1/TRBV3-2
clone size: NA
J gene: TRBJ1-4
D gene: TRBD1

CDR3 protein: CASSPFSGGEQYF
V gene: TRBV18
clone size: NA
J gene: TRBJ2-7
D gene: TRBD2

CDR3 protein: CASSRRDYSYNEQFF
V gene: TRBV5-4
clone size: NA
J gene: TRBJ2-1
D gene: TRBD2

CDR3 protein: CASSDGSPGGTEAFF
V gene: TRBV4-3
clone size: once
J gene: TRBJ1-1
D gene: NA

CDR3 protein: CASNSKAFSNQPQHF
V gene: TRBV19
clone size: NA
J gene: TRBJ1-5
D gene: NA

CDR3 protein: CASSLYSTDTQYF
V gene: TRBV7-2
clone size: NA
J gene: TRBJ2-3
D gene: NA

CDR3 protein: CASSDGQSNQPQHF
V gene: TRBV10-2
clone size: NA
J gene: TRBJ1-5
D gene: NA

CDR3 protein: CASSYLLRAGRDNEQFF
V gene: TRBV6-2/TRBV6-3
clone size: NA
J gene: TRBJ2-1
D gene: TRBD2

CDR3 protein: CASSPDSSGGLSYEQYF
V gene: TRBV19
clone size: NA
J gene: TRBJ2-7
D gene: TRBD2

CDR3 protein: CASSRTGDGANVLTF
V gene: TRBV7-2
clone size: NA
J gene: TRBJ2-6
D gene: TRBD1

CDR3 protein: CASSSTSGVGEQYF
V gene: TRBV5-1
clone size: NA
J gene: TRBJ2-7
D gene: TRBD2

CDR3 protein: CASSLGAGETQYF
V gene: TRBV11-3
clone size: NA
J gene: TRBJ2-5
D gene: NA

CDR3 protein: CASSMGTDYGYTF
V gene: TRBV19
clone size: NA
J gene: TRBJ1-2
D gene: NA

CDR3 protein: CASSQSRGLLNTEAFF
V gene: TRBV3-1/TRBV3-2
clone size: NA
J gene: TRBJ1-1
D gene: TRBD1

CDR3 protein: CASSEAPRYEQYF
V gene: TRBV6-1
clone size: NA
J gene: TRBJ2-7
D gene: NA

CDR3 protein: CPTCQNTAGGNGYTF
V gene: TRBV25-1
clone size: few
J gene: TRBJ1-2
D gene: TRBD1

CDR3 protein: CASSQGGRGRRTEAFF
V gene: TRBV3-1/TRBV3-2
clone size: NA
J gene: TRBJ1-1
D gene: TRBD1

CDR3 protein: CASSVVQGYPVGELFF
V gene: TRBV9
clone size: NA
J gene: TRBJ2-2
D gene: NA

CDR3 protein: CASSPPGGIHSGANVLTF
V gene: TRBV18
clone size: NA
J gene: TRBJ2-6
D gene: TRBD1

CDR3 protein: CASSLTGLNTEAFF
V gene: TRBV7-9
clone size: NA
J gene: TRBJ1-1
D gene: TRBD1

CDR3 protein: CASSRGGFYNEQFF
V gene: TRBV7-2
clone size: NA
J gene: TRBJ2-1
D gene: NA

CDR3 protein: CASSTHRGTGEFNEQFF
V gene: TRBV5-8
clone size: NA
J gene: TRBJ2-1
D gene: TRBD1

CDR3 protein: CATSSDRSVSSGNTIYF
V gene: TRBV15
clone size: NA
J gene: TRBJ1-3
D gene: NA

CDR3 protein: CASSRQGAYTF
V gene: TRBV12-3/TRBV12-4
clone size: NA
J gene: TRBJ1-2
D gene: TRBD1

CDR3 protein: CASSGTSGGIYNEQFF
V gene: TRBV10-1
clone size: NA
J gene: TRBJ2-1
D gene: TRBD2

CDR3 protein: CASRADSRNTGELFF
V gene: TRBV6-5
clone size: once
J gene: TRBJ2-2
D gene: NA

CDR3 protein: CASSPRWGVQGGYGYTF
V gene: TRBV4-1
clone size: NA
J gene: TRBJ1-2
D gene: TRBD1

CDR3 protein: CASSPQGAVETQYF
V gene: TRBV7-9
clone size: NA
J gene: TRBJ2-5
D gene: TRBD1

CDR3 protein: CASSLENKATQYF
V gene: TRBV7-7
clone size: NA
J gene: TRBJ2-5
D gene: NA

CDR3 protein: CASSSGTDEQFF
V gene: TRBV5-1
clone size: NA
J gene: TRBJ2-1
D gene: TRBD1

CDR3 protein: CASSLGHRDPLYNEQFF
V gene: TRBV4-1
clone size: NA
J gene: TRBJ2-1
D gene: NA

CDR3 protein: CASSIRTERTLNSPLHF
V gene: TRBV19
clone size: NA
J gene: TRBJ1-6
D gene: NA